Listed below are T cell receptor beta chains from one sample, sequenced in a study of T cell repertoires in cytomegalovirus infection. Each CDR3 protein is one row after TCRdb ran MiXCR on the reads. The repertoire has 70,000 or so distinct CDR3 sequences, around 30% of them found once; the top ten carry 59%. The antigens of these receptors remain unknown. Sequenced here: CD8+ T cells from cultured PBMCs, sampled from culture after CMV antigen stimulation. The receptors shown here come from a human donor in good health (CMV status not recorded). Some clones in this sample may be carry-over from other donors' samples. Both conserved end residues are part of each CDR3. The order of the fields is V gene, D gene, clone size, J gene, CDR3 DNA, CDR3 protein. D genes are given only for firm matches. Clone size is stated in some rows and not others, as once, few, many or a class when expanded.

>TRBV20-1|.|few|TRBJ1-6
TGCAGTGCTAGAGGGGTCCCGTATAATTCACCCCTCCACTTT
CSARGVPYNSPLHF
>TRBV6-1|TRBD1|many|TRBJ2-5
TGTGCCAGCAGTCCAGGGGGCGCGGAGACCCAGTACTTC
CASSPGGAETQYF
>TRBV10-3|TRBD1|many|TRBJ1-2
TGTGCCATCGGGACAGGGGGATCAGATGGCTACACCTTC
CAIGTGGSDGYTF
>TRBV27|TRBD1|.|TRBJ2-7
TGTGCCAGCAGTTTATGGGGACAGGTCTACGAGCAGTACTTC
CASSLWGQVYEQYF
>TRBV4-3|.|.|TRBJ2-2
TGCGCCAGCAGCCAAGGGAGGCTCACTGTGGACGGGGAGCTGTTTTTT
CASSQGRLTVDGELFF
>TRBV2|.|few|TRBJ2-7
TGTGCCAGCAGTGAGGCGGTCTACGAGCAGTACTTC
CASSEAVYEQYF
>TRBV7-9|.|many|TRBJ2-1
TGTGCCAGCATGATTGGATCCTCCTACAATGAGCAGTTCTTC
CASMIGSSYNEQFF
>TRBV2|.|.|TRBJ2-7
TGTGCCAGCAGGGGGACGACTACCTACGAGCAGTACTTC
CASRGTTTYEQYF
>TRBV7-9|.|.|TRBJ2-7
TGTGCCAGCAGCCCTGACGCGGACGAGCAGTACTTC
CASSPDADEQYF
>TRBV12-3/TRBV12-4|.|.|TRBJ2-5
TGTGCCAGCAGTTTTATCGCCGAACACCCCCGAAAAGAGACCCAGTACTTC
CASSFIAEHPRKETQYF
>TRBV6-5|.|.|TRBJ1-1
TGTGCCAGCAGTTACTCTGGGGCGGCGCAGGTAGAAGCTTTCTTT
CASSYSGAAQVEAFF
>TRBV6-2/TRBV6-3|.|.|TRBJ2-5
TGTGCCAGCAGCCCGGCCATCGGGGAGACCCAGTACTTC
CASSPAIGETQYF
>TRBV5-6|.|.|TRBJ2-1
TGTGCCAGCAGCCTAGGCGGGGCCGACTACAATGAGCAGTTCTTC
CASSLGGADYNEQFF
>TRBV11-2|.|many|TRBJ2-1
TGTGCCAGCAGGAGTGCCCGGGCGTTAGGGAATGAGCAGTTCTTC
CASRSARALGNEQFF
>TRBV11-2|TRBD1|.|TRBJ2-1
TGTGCCAGCAGCACACCCCGACAGGGATGGGACAATGAGCAGTTCTTC
CASSTPRQGWDNEQFF
>TRBV27|.|.|TRBJ1-1
TGTGCCAGCAGTTTCCGGACAGAAGGTGAAGCTTTCTTT
CASSFRTEGEAFF
>TRBV5-4|.|.|TRBJ2-1
TGTGCCAGCAGCAGCCTACAGGGCTACAATGAGCAGTTCTTC
CASSSLQGYNEQFF
>TRBV7-9|.|many|TRBJ2-1
TGTGCCAGCAGCTTAGGGGGGGGACAGAACAATGAGCAGTTCTTC
CASSLGGGQNNEQFF
>TRBV7-6|.|few|TRBJ1-5
TGTGCCAGCAGTACCGTAGAGGGCTTCCAGCCCCAGCATTTT
CASSTVEGFQPQHF
>TRBV4-3|TRBD1|few|TRBJ2-7
TGCGCCAGCAGCCAAGATCACGAGACAGGGGGCCCATTCGGCGAGCAGTACTTC
CASSQDHETGGPFGEQYF
>TRBV7-3|.|.|TRBJ2-1
TGTGCCAGCAGCTTTATGAATTACAATGAGCAGTTCTTC
CASSFMNYNEQFF
>TRBV27|.|few|TRBJ2-7
TGTGCCAGCAGTTTATCTGGACAGATATCCTACGAGCAGTACTTC
CASSLSGQISYEQYF
>TRBV29-1|.|few|TRBJ2-7
TGCAGCGTGGTTGGAGGGAGTCGCTACGAGCAGTACTTC
CSVVGGSRYEQYF
>TRBV27|.|.|TRBJ2-7
TGTGCCAGCAGTTTTGGAAGGGATAACGAGCAGTACTTC
CASSFGRDNEQYF
>TRBV6-1|TRBD1|.|TRBJ2-5
TGTGCCAGCAGTGAATTTACAGGGGGGGAGACCCAGTACTTC
CASSEFTGGETQYF
>TRBV20-1|.|few|TRBJ2-7
TGCAGTGCTAAGGACCTAGGGGGCTCCTACGAGCAGTACTTC
CSAKDLGGSYEQYF
>TRBV24-1|.|.|TRBJ1-4
TGTGCCACCTCACCGGGTGGTGGTGGTGAAAAACTGTTTTTT
CATSPGGGGEKLFF
>TRBV7-9|TRBD1|few|TRBJ1-3
TGTGCCAGCACCAGGGGGTTTGGAAACACCATATATTTT
CASTRGFGNTIYF
>TRBV7-2|TRBD2|many|TRBJ2-4
TGTGCCAGCAGCTTAGTTCTAGCGGGGGGTAGGGGAAACATTCAGTACTTC
CASSLVLAGGRGNIQYF
>TRBV4-3|.|few|TRBJ2-7
TGCGCCAGCAGCCAATCCGAGAACGATCCCTACGAGCAGTACTTC
CASSQSENDPYEQYF
>TRBV7-9|TRBD1|.|TRBJ1-1
TGTGCCAGCAGCGGGGGACAGAGGAACACTGAAGCTTTCTTT
CASSGGQRNTEAFF
>TRBV27|TRBD1|.|TRBJ1-1
TGTGCCAGCAGTGCCGGGACAGGGGGTGGGAACATTGAAGCTTTCTTT
CASSAGTGGGNIEAFF
>TRBV7-8|.|many|TRBJ1-5
TGTGCCAGCAGCCTGGTGGCAGGGGCGACGGATCAGCCCCAGCATTTT
CASSLVAGATDQPQHF
>TRBV7-9|.|few|TRBJ1-2
TGTGCCAGCAGCTTGCCGGGACAAGCTAACTATGGCTACACCTTC
CASSLPGQANYGYTF
>TRBV19|.|.|TRBJ1-1
TGTGCCAGTAGCCTAGACGTCACTGAAGCTTTCTTT
CASSLDVTEAFF
>TRBV7-8|.|many|TRBJ1-2
TGTGCCAGCAGCGCATTTAGGGACGGCAACTATGGCTACACCTTC
CASSAFRDGNYGYTF
>TRBV20-1|TRBD1|.|TRBJ1-2
TGCAGTGCCCTTCGGACCGAGAGCCCAGGGGGGGGCTACACCTTC
CSALRTESPGGGYTF
>TRBV5-5|TRBD1|few|TRBJ1-5
TGTGCCAGCAGCTTAGGCACAGGGGTCAATCAGCCCCAGCATTTT
CASSLGTGVNQPQHF
>TRBV4-1|.|.|TRBJ1-2
TGCGCCAGCCAAGATCGACTGACAGGACTCTACACCTTC
CASQDRLTGLYTF
>TRBV6-5|TRBD2|.|TRBJ2-3
TGTGCCAGCAGTTACTCGGGCTCGGGCGGGAGCGGAAGCACAGATACGCAGTATTTT
CASSYSGSGGSGSTDTQYF
>TRBV10-2|.|.|TRBJ1-1
TGCGCCAGCAGTGACGGAGGGACTGAAGCTTTCTTT
CASSDGGTEAFF
>TRBV9|.|few|TRBJ1-2
TGTGCCAGCAGCGTAAGTTTAGTCTCAGACTCCGGGAGGTACACCTTC
CASSVSLVSDSGRYTF
>TRBV7-2|.|many|TRBJ2-1
TGTGCCAGCAGACCAAAGCCCGGTCTAGTTAGCTCCAATGAGCAGTTCTTC
CASRPKPGLVSSNEQFF
>TRBV4-3|.|few|TRBJ1-2
TGCGCCAGCAGCCAAGATGTGGGAGCTAACTATGGCTACACCTTC
CASSQDVGANYGYTF
>TRBV4-3|.|.|TRBJ2-5
TGCGCCAGCAGCCAAGATTTCCGGGGGAGTCAAGAGACCCAGTACTTC
CASSQDFRGSQETQYF
>TRBV5-1|.|few|TRBJ1-1
TGCGCCAGCAGCCCTGGGCGGTTCACAGGCGCGAACACTGAAGCTTTCTTT
CASSPGRFTGANTEAFF
>TRBV27|TRBD1|.|TRBJ1-2
TGTGCCAGCAGCTCAGACAGGGTCTATGGCTACACCTTC
CASSSDRVYGYTF
>TRBV7-3|TRBD1|.|TRBJ2-1
TGTGCCAGCAGCCTGGACAGGGAAAAGTTCTTC
CASSLDREKFF
>TRBV28|.|.|TRBJ2-3
TGTGCCAGCAGTTCCCTCTCAGGGGCGCAGTATTTT
CASSSLSGAQYF
>TRBV4-3|.|.|TRBJ2-3
TGCGCCAGCAGCCAAGATCGGGCAGGGACCACAGATACGCAGTATTTT
CASSQDRAGTTDTQYF
>TRBV5-1|.|few|TRBJ1-4
TGCGCCAGCAGGGCCGACGGAAACTCTAATGAAAAACTGTTTTTT
CASRADGNSNEKLFF
>TRBV5-1|.|.|TRBJ2-1
TGCGCCAGCAGGACGGACACAAGCTCCTACAATGAGCAGTTCTTC
CASRTDTSSYNEQFF
>TRBV28|.|.|TRBJ2-4
TGTGCCAGCAGTGACAGGTTAACCGCCGCCAACATTCAGTACTTC
CASSDRLTAANIQYF
>TRBV11-2|.|few|TRBJ2-3
TGTGCCAGCAGCTTAGGTTCTGACTCAAGCACAGATACGCAGTATTTT
CASSLGSDSSTDTQYF